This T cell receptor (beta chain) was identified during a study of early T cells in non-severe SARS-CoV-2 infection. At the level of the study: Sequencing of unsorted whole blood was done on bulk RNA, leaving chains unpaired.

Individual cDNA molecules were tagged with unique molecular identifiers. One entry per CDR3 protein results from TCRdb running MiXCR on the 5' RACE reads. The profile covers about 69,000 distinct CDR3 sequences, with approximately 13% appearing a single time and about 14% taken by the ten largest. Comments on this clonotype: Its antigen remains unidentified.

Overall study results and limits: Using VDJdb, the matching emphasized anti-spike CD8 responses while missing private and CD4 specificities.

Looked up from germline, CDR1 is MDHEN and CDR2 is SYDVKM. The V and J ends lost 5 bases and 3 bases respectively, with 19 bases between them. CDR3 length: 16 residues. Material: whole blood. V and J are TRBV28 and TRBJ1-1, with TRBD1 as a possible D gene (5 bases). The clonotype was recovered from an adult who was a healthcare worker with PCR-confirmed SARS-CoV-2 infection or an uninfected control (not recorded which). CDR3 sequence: CASSPIGQGWDTEAFF. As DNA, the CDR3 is TGTGCCAGCAGTCCCATCGGGCAGGGCTGGGACACTGAAGCTTTCTTT.